Each of the 26 T cell receptor beta chains below was sequenced from the same sample in a study of blood T cell repertoires in COVID-19. Method: immunoSEQ multiplex PCR; TCRdb's copy keeps in-frame clones and lacks some. The profile shows about 320,000 clones, roughly 85% of them singletons. Sequencing input: peripheral blood. These receptors were collected from a human donor in a cohort sampled during active COVID-19.

The chain links TRBV28 to TRBJ1-2, with 8 bases aligning to TRBD1. Germline values: CDR1 MDHEN, CDR2 SYDVKM. V lost 3 bases, J lost 7 bases, and 10 bases stayed unmatched. The CDR3 spans 15 residues. DNA for the CDR3: TGTGCCAGCAGTTTGTATCAGGGGGCGACTTCTGGCTACACCTTC. Encoded protein: CASSLYQGATSGYTF.

V gene TRBV5-6 combines with J gene TRBJ1-2, with D possibly matching TRBD1 (5 bases). The V end was cut by 4 bases, the J end by 1 base, with 11 bases between. This CDR3 is built from 14 residues. Germline values: CDR1 SGHDT, CDR2 YYEEEE. The CDR3 protein is CASSVGLLNYGYTF. The CDR3 nucleotides read TGTGCCAGCAGCGTGGGACTCCTTAACTATGGCTACACCTTC. The whole variable domain, filled in from reference TRBV5-6 and TRBJ1-2, reads DAGVTQSPTHLIKTRGQQVTLRCSPKSGHDTVSWYQQALGQGPQFIFQYYEEEERQRGNFPDRFSGHQFPNYSSELNVNALLLGDSALYLCASSVGLLNYGYTFGSGTRLTVV.

This clone has more than one count but fewer than ten. The CDR3 here is CASSIVWGLTKETQYF. DNA of the CDR3: TGTGCCAGTAGTATAGTTTGGGGACTAACGAAAGAGACCCAGTACTTC. V is TRBV19 and J is TRBJ2-5; 7 bases are a match to TRBD2. The CDR3 is 16 residues long. With 1 base clipped from V and 3 bases from J, the junction kept 8 bases outside the gene matches. The germline CDR1 and CDR2 sequences are LNHDA and SQIVND (reference sequence).

A single count supports this clone. V usage is TRBV19 and J usage is TRBJ1-5; 7 nucleotides line up with TRBD1. Germline V lookup: CDR1 LNHDA, CDR2 SQIVND (reference sequence). This CDR3 spans 14 amino acids. J gave up 1 base and V 7 bases, and 4 bases lay outside the gene matches. Here the CDR3 reads CASNTGVSNQPQHF. The CDR3 nucleotides read TGTGCCAGTAATACAGGGGTCAGCAATCAGCCCCAGCATTTT.

This rearrangement joins TRBV21-1 to TRBJ2-7; the DNA was not compared with TRBD1, the D call given in the table. TRBV21-1 is a known pseudogene. This CDR3 contains 15 residues. The CDR3 DNA reads TGTGCCAGCAGCAAAACTTCCAGGGTATCCTACGAGCAGTACTTC. Translated: CASSKTSRVSYEQYF.

The chain employs TRBV20-1 and TRBJ1-2; no clear D. Trimming took 3 bases from V and 3 from J, leaving 17 bases between them. CDR1 and CDR2 (germline): DFQATT, SNEGSKA (reference sequence). The CDR3 length is 15 residues. CDR3 DNA: TGCAGTGCTAGTTCCCAGACCCGGAGCGACTATGGCTACACCTTC. This encodes CSASSQTRSDYGYTF.

The genes are TRBV7-2 and TRBJ2-1; 8 bases are a match to TRBD2. The CDR3 is made up of 17 amino acids. Trimming cost V 7 bases and J 6 bases; bases outside gene matches: 17. CDR1 and CDR2 from the germline V gene are SGHTA and FQGNSA. CDR3 amino acids: CASNQYLFAGGVNEQFF. CDR3 DNA sequence: TGTGCCAGCAACCAATATCTTTTTGCGGGGGGCGTCAATGAGCAGTTCTTC. Together with reference TRBV7-2 and TRBJ2-1, the CDR3 gives the full variable domain: GAGVSQSPSNKVTEKGKDVELRCDPISGHTALYWYRQSLGQGLEFLIYFQGNSAPDKSGLPSDRFSAERTGGSVSTLTIQRTQQEDSAVYLCASNQYLFAGGVNEQFFGPGTRLTVL.

This chain connects TRBV19 to TRBJ2-7; D possibly corresponds to TRBD1 (6 bases). Germline V lookup: CDR1 LNHDA, CDR2 SQIVND (reference sequence). Between the trimmed V and J ends, which lost 2 bases and 5 bases, there was a span of 10 bases. This CDR3 region has 13 residues. The CDR3 loop reads CASSIIQGNEQYF. CDR3 bases: TGTGCCAGTAGTATAATACAGGGCAACGAGCAGTACTTC.

The rearrangement links TRBV9 to TRBJ2-7; D is undetermined. Germline lookup yields CDR1 SGDLS and CDR2 YYNGEE. Trimming took 0 bases from V and 2 from J, leaving 9 bases between them. The CDR3 runs 14 residues. The DNA for the CDR3 is TGTGCCAGCAGCGTAGATAACAGACCCTACGAGCAGTACTTC. This codes for CASSVDNRPYEQYF. Full variable domain (outside the CDR3, taken from reference TRBV9 and TRBJ2-7): DSGVTQTPKHLITATGQRVTLRCSPRSGDLSVYWYQQSLDQGLQFLIQYYNGEERAKGNILERFSAQQFPDLHSELNLSSLELGDSALYFCASSVDNRPYEQYFGPGTRLTVT.

DNA of the CDR3: TGTGCCAGCAGTACCTACCGAGGGACACTGTATGGCTACACCTTC. Amino acid sequence: CASSTYRGTLYGYTF. The chain carries TRBV27 and TRBJ1-2; possibly TRBD1 for D (6 bases). V shed 5 bases and J shed 5 bases, with 18 bases lying between them. Germline lookup yields CDR1 MNHEY and CDR2 SMNVEV (reference sequence). This CDR3 has 15 amino acids.

The V call is TRBV24-1, the J call TRBJ2-7, with 7 bases identical to TRBD1. V trimming: 4 bases; J trimming: 5 bases; junction bases outside the gene matches: 4. The CDR3 loop spans 13 amino acids. Germline V lookup: CDR1 KGHDR, CDR2 SFDVKD. The CDR3, as DNA: TGTGCCACCAGTGAGACAGGGTCCCACGAGCAGTACTTC. It codes for CATSETGSHEQYF.

The rearrangement uses TRBV11-3 and TRBJ1-1; D is perhaps TRBD1 (5 bases). V lost 5 bases and J lost 4, with 17 bases in between. The CDR3 has 15 amino acids. Germline CDR1 and CDR2: SGHNT and YENEEA. The CDR3 nucleotides read TGTGCCAGCAGCCCGGGGTCTCGGGGGAGCACTGAAGCTTTCTTT. This translates into CASSPGSRGSTEAFF.

The chain uses TRBV5-6 and TRBJ1-2; D is ambiguous. From germline, CDR1 is SGHDT and CDR2 YYEEEE. Trimming shortened V by 3 bases and J by 4 bases, and 13 bases separated the two germline ends. The CDR3 totals 14 residues. The CDR3 loop reads CASSWGEISYGYTF. Here the CDR3 DNA reads TGTGCCAGCAGCTGGGGAGAGATCAGCTATGGCTACACCTTC. Combining the CDR3 with reference TRBV5-6 and TRBJ1-2 gives the whole variable domain DAGVTQSPTHLIKTRGQQVTLRCSPKSGHDTVSWYQQALGQGPQFIFQYYEEEERQRGNFPDRFSGHQFPNYSSELNVNALLLGDSALYLCASSWGEISYGYTFGSGTRLTVV.

This clone has a single count. The V and J genes are TRBV7-3 and TRBJ2-2; D gene unclear. The CDR3 runs 12 residues. V lost 5 bases to trimming and J lost 5 bases, with 6 bases between them. CDR1 and CDR2 from the germline V gene are SGHTA and FQGTGA. CDR3 in amino acids: CASSPTTGELFF. In DNA, the CDR3 is TGTGCCAGCAGCCCGACTACCGGGGAGCTGTTTTTT.

V and J are TRBV9 and TRBJ1-1; D remains ambiguous. The germline CDR1 and CDR2 sequences are SGDLS and YYNGEE. CDR3 length equals 13 residues. Trimming took 0 bases from V and 3 from J, leaving 6 bases between them. The CDR3 nucleotides read TGTGCCAGCAGCGTAGACCAGTACACTGAAGCTTTCTTT. This codes for CASSVDQYTEAFF.

The J gene is TRBJ2-2, the V gene TRBV5-1; D is uncertain. The CDR3 contains 13 residues. Germline lookup yields CDR1 SGHRS and CDR2 YFSETQ. V was pared by 7 bases and J by 2 bases, with 9 bases between. The CDR3 is CASEPGNTGELFF. The CDR3 bases are TGCGCCAGCGAGCCGGGTAACACCGGGGAGCTGTTTTTT.

In its sample, this clone was seen once. CDR3 protein: CASSQKSQGDENSPLHF. CDR3 DNA: TGCGCCAGCAGCCAGAAATCCCAGGGTGACGAGAATTCACCCCTCCACTTT. The chain combines TRBV4-1 with TRBJ1-6, with TRBD1 as a possible D gene (5 bases). The CDR3 is 17 residues long. Germline loops: CDR1 MGHRA, CDR2 YSYEKL. Trimming stripped 3 bases from V and 7 bases from J, with 19 bases between.

This clone was counted a few times. This chain uses TRBV27 with TRBJ1-3; D gene unclear. The CDR3 covers 13 residues. CDR1 is MNHEY and CDR2 is SMNVEV in the germline V gene (reference sequence). Trimming left V 5 bases short and J 3 bases short, with 8 bases between. Here the CDR3 reads CASSPGSGNTIYF. DNA of the CDR3: TGTGCCAGCAGTCCAGGCAGTGGAAACACCATATATTTT.

The chain couples TRBV7-6 to TRBJ2-3; 8 nucleotides align to TRBD2. This CDR3 is built from 16 residues. The V segment lost 1 base and the J segment 6 bases; nucleotides outside the gene matches: 9. Per germline, CDR1 SGHVS and CDR2 FNYEAQ. Here the CDR3 reads CASSLGTSGRSDTQYF. The CDR3 nucleotides are TGTGCCAGCAGCTTAGGAACTAGCGGTCGTTCTGATACGCAGTATTTT.

V usage is TRBV12-3 or TRBV12-4 and J usage is TRBJ1-2, with 8 bases matching TRBD1. CDR3 length: 13 amino acids. J was trimmed by 3 bases and V by 7 bases; bases with no gene match: 4. The CDR3: CASNEQGDYGYTF. The CDR3 coding sequence is TGTGCCAGCAACGAACAGGGGGACTATGGCTACACCTTC.

The chain recombines TRBV5-8 with TRBJ1-1, with D maybe TRBD1 (5 bases). CDR1 and CDR2 (germline): SGHTS, YDEGEE. The CDR3 has 14 amino acids. V was trimmed by 6 bases and J by 5 bases, leaving 17 bases between them. CDR3 protein: CASTLGSGWTEAFF. In nucleotides, the CDR3 is TGTGCCAGCACCCTAGGGTCAGGGTGGACTGAAGCTTTCTTT.

This clone was picked up a small number of times. The chain combines TRBV5-4 with TRBJ1-2; D remains ambiguous. CDR3 length: 16 residues. Germline-derived CDR1 and CDR2 are SGHNT and YYREEE (reference sequence). Trimming pared 0 bases from V and 4 bases from J, leaving 16 bases between. CDR3 nucleotide sequence: TGTGCCAGCAGCTTGGGAGACACTGGAGGTAGCTATGGCTACACCTTC. Protein sequence: CASSLGDTGGSYGYTF. The complete variable domain, with remaining parts taken from reference TRBV5-4 and TRBJ1-2, reads ETGVTQSPTHLIKTRGQQVTLRCSSQSGHNTVSWYQQALGQGPQFIFQYYREEENGRGNFPPRFSGLQFPNYSSELNVNALELDDSALYLCASSLGDTGGSYGYTFGSGTRLTVV.

This chain links TRBV9 with TRBJ1-1, with 7 nucleotides matching TRBD1. There are 14 residues in the CDR3. Germline CDR1 reads SGDLS; CDR2 reads YYNGEE. V shed 4 bases and J 2 bases; nucleotides not matched to a gene: 5. DNA of the CDR3: TGTGCCAGCAGCCTAGGGGGCCTCAACACTGAAGCTTTCTTT. Protein product: CASSLGGLNTEAFF.

This clone appeared a few times. The rearrangement uses TRBV7-9 and TRBJ2-3; D is unresolved. Trimming took off 5 bases at V and 6 bases at J, with 21 bases between the two ends. Germline V CDR1 and CDR2: SEHNR, FQNEAQ (reference sequence). CDR3 length: 16 amino acids. CDR3 amino acids: CASSLVLGPTLDTQYF. The DNA for the CDR3 is TGTGCCAGCAGCCTCGTTCTTGGCCCAACGCTGGATACGCAGTATTTT.

The V and J genes are TRBV9 and TRBJ2-6; D is perhaps TRBD2 (6 bases). The CDR3 length is 16 residues. Trimming stripped 4 bases from V and 3 bases from J, with 14 bases between. Germline V gene sequence: CDR1 SGDLS, CDR2 YYNGEE. In DNA form, the CDR3 reads TGTGCCAGCAGCCCCCATCCGGGGGTTGGGGCCAACGTCCTGACTTTC. Translating it yields CASSPHPGVGANVLTF.

The chain joins TRBV3-1 (or the pseudogene TRBV3-2) to TRBJ2-4; D might be TRBD2 (5 bases). This CDR3 is built from 15 residues. Germline assignment: CDR1 LGHDT and CDR2 YNNKEL (reference sequence). V lost 0 bases and J lost 6, with 12 bases in between. The CDR3 bases are TGTGCCAGCAGCCAAGACAAGGACTTCGGAAACATTCAGTACTTC. Protein: CASSQDKDFGNIQYF.